The 23 T cell receptor beta chains below come from one sample, sequenced in a study of cytomegalovirus exposure and HLA in healthy donors. Use of 60 Vbeta and 13 Jbeta primers characterized the PCR. The protocol was immunoSEQ multiplex PCR, while the TCRdb copy is restricted to in-frame clones and leaves out a portion. Here the sample spans 150,000 to 250,000 clones, 70% to 85% being singletons. The sample consisted of PBMCs. These receptors originate from a boy between 2 and 10 years old in good health and CMV-seronegative.

This clone was counted once. This rearrangement joins TRBV27 to TRBJ1-1, with 7 bases identical to TRBD1. V dropped 7 bases and J dropped 4; count of bases not matched to a gene: 6. Germline V gene sequence: CDR1 MNHEY, CDR2 SMNVEV (reference sequence). The CDR3 spans 13 residues. The CDR3 bases are TGTGCCAGCAAAAGACAGGGATTCACTGAAGCTTTCTTT. Its translation is CASKRQGFTEAFF.

The chain uses TRBV5-6 and TRBJ2-1; 9 bases are shared with TRBD2. Trimming at V came to 4 bases and at J to 6 bases, leaving 5 bases not matched to a gene. The CDR3 consists of 14 residues. The germline CDR1 and CDR2 sequences are SGHDT and YYEEEE. This CDR3 is CASSKAGGANEQFF. The CDR3 DNA reads TGTGCCAGCAGCAAAGCGGGGGGTGCCAATGAGCAGTTCTTC.

This rearrangement joins TRBV25-1 to TRBJ1-2, with a possible D match to TRBD1 (6 bases). The ends were cut back, 2 bases at V and 10 bases at J, with 14 bases in the middle. CDR1 MGHDK and CDR2 SYGVNS come from the germline V gene. The CDR3 consists of 13 residues. The CDR3 nucleotides are TGTGCCAGCAGTGAAGGGGGACACCTTCCCTACACCTTC. Its translation is CASSEGGHLPYTF.

A single count supports this clone. The rearrangement uses TRBV7-9 and TRBJ1-2; 8 bases fit TRBD1. The CDR3 extends over 15 amino acids. The ends lost 1 base at V and 4 bases at J; junction bases unmatched: 5. From germline, CDR1 is SEHNR and CDR2 FQNEAQ (reference sequence). The CDR3 is CASSLVRDRIYGYTF. CDR3 DNA sequence: TGTGCCAGCAGCTTAGTTAGGGACAGGATCTATGGCTACACCTTC.

The chain is built from TRBV10-3 and TRBJ1-2, with 7 bases identical to TRBD1. After removal of 0 bases from V and 4 bases from J, the junction contained 8 bases not matched to a gene. CDR3 length equals 16 residues. Germline values: CDR1 ENHRY, CDR2 SYGVKD. CDR3 DNA sequence: TGTGCCATCAGTGAGTCGATGGGACAGCTCTTCTATGGCTACACCTTC. Translating it yields CAISESMGQLFYGYTF.

Concerning this clone: Other DNA sequences of this sample code for an identical CDR3. The chain couples TRBV7-9 to TRBJ2-5, with unresolved D. Trimming left V 5 bases short and J 5 bases short, with 12 bases between. The CDR3 length is 13 residues. Germline assignment: CDR1 SEHNR and CDR2 FQNEAQ (reference sequence). For the CDR3, the DNA is TGTGCCAGCAGCCCGTTGGGCAGGGAGACCCAGTACTTC. Amino acid sequence: CASSPLGRETQYF.

The J gene is TRBJ2-1, the V gene TRBV6-5, with 12 bases identical to TRBD2. There are 15 residues in the CDR3. J was trimmed by 8 bases and V by 8 bases; bases with no gene match: 10. Germline V gives CDR1 MNHEY, CDR2 SVGAGI. CDR3 residues: CASHGGLAGIDEQFF. In DNA form, the CDR3 reads TGTGCCAGCCATGGCGGACTAGCGGGGATCGATGAGCAGTTCTTC.

The DNA of the CDR3 is TGCGCCAGCAGCCCAGAACAGGGGGGGAACCATTTT. Translating it yields CASSPEQGGNHF. The J gene is TRBJ1-5, the V gene TRBV4-1; TRBD1 matches at 8 bases. The CDR3 totals 12 residues. The V gene end was trimmed by 4 bases and the J gene end by 16 bases; junction bases not matched to a gene: 9. CDR1 and CDR2 from the germline V gene are MGHRA and YSYEKL.

This chain connects TRBV7-2 to TRBJ1-2, with 8 bases that match TRBD1. The V and J ends lost 1 base and 8 bases, in that order; junction bases with no gene match: 6. CDR3 length: 14 residues. CDR1 SGHTA and CDR2 FQGNSA come from the germline V gene. In DNA, the CDR3 is TGTGCCAGCAGCTTAGGGTCCAGGGGGCTAGGCTACACCTTC. It specifies CASSLGSRGLGYTF.

V gene TRBV5-5 combines with J gene TRBJ1-5; TRBD1 agrees at 9 bases. The V gene's germline CDR1 is SGHKS and CDR2 YYEKEE (reference sequence). After removal of 3 bases from V and 3 bases from J, the junction contained 13 bases not matched to a gene. The CDR3 is 18 residues long. CDR3 residues: CASSSYPAGQGNNQPQHF. The CDR3 coding sequence is TGTGCCAGCAGCTCCTACCCGGCCGGACAGGGGAACAATCAGCCCCAGCATTTT.

The sample holds one count of this clone. This chain connects TRBV2 to TRBJ1-1; D is ambiguous. CDR3 length equals 13 residues. The V end lost 3 bases, the J end lost 7 bases, and 12 bases lay between the germline ends. CDR1 SNHLY and CDR2 FYNNEI come from the germline V gene. This CDR3 is CASSEEAVIEAFF. CDR3 coding DNA: TGTGCCAGCAGTGAGGAGGCCGTCATTGAAGCTTTCTTT. Looking up the rest from reference TRBV2 and TRBJ1-1 gives the full variable domain: EPEVTQTPSHQVTQMGQEVILRCVPISNHLYFYWYRQILGQKVEFLVSFYNNEISEKSEIFDDQFSVERPDGSNFTLKIRSTKLEDSAMYFCASSEEAVIEAFFGQGTRLTVV.

This chain connects TRBV7-9 to TRBJ2-7, with 8 bases lining up with TRBD2. CDR3 length equals 13 residues. The V gene end was trimmed by 7 bases and the J gene end by 2 bases; junction bases not matched to a gene: 4. Germline V CDR1 and CDR2: SEHNR, FQNEAQ (reference sequence). DNA for the CDR3: TGTGCCAGCACGTTCGGGGGGGCCTACGAGCAGTACTTC. This gives the protein CASTFGGAYEQYF.

This clone was counted a single time. The rearrangement joins TRBV4-1 to TRBJ1-1, with a weak D call TRBD1 (5 bases). CDR3 size: 16 residues. The germline V gene has CDR1 MGHRA and CDR2 YSYEKL. Trimming removed 3 bases at V and 0 bases at J, with 14 bases between. CDR3 sequence reads: CASSQWGARLNTEAFF. The CDR3 DNA reads TGCGCCAGCAGCCAGTGGGGCGCTCGGTTGAACACTGAAGCTTTCTTT.

The chain couples TRBV7-2 to TRBJ1-6; tentative D call: TRBD1 (5 bases). The CDR3 contains 15 residues. Trimming stripped 2 bases from V and 9 bases from J, with 14 bases between. CDR1 and CDR2 from the germline V gene are SGHTA and FQGNSA. The CDR3 loop is CASSLRGRVGSPLHF. In DNA, the CDR3 is TGTGCCAGCAGCTTAAGAGGCAGGGTTGGTTCACCCCTCCACTTT.

This chain connects TRBV4-3 to TRBJ1-2; D remains ambiguous. In germline, CDR1 is LGHNA, CDR2 YSLEER. Between the trimmed V and J ends, which lost 0 bases and 5 bases, there was a span of 16 bases. The CDR3 has 16 residues. This CDR3 is CASSQDLRAGGYGYTF. CDR3 DNA sequence: TGCGCCAGCAGCCAAGATCTTAGGGCAGGCGGGTATGGCTACACCTTC.

This sequence joins TRBV4-2 and TRBJ2-2, with D hard to call. Trimming took 3 bases from V and 5 from J, leaving 7 bases between them. Germline-derived CDR1 and CDR2 are LGHNA and YNFKEQ. The CDR3 consists of 13 residues. The CDR3: CASSHEATGELFF. The CDR3 DNA follows: TGTGCCAGCAGCCACGAAGCAACCGGGGAGCTGTTTTTT.

CDR3 in amino acids: CASSQGGTLNQPQHF. The DNA of the CDR3 is TGCGCCAGCAGCCAAGGTGGCACCTTAAATCAGCCCCAGCATTTT. The chain is built from TRBV4-1 and TRBJ1-5; no clear D. Per the germline V gene, CDR1 is MGHRA and CDR2 is YSYEKL. The length of the CDR3 is 15 residues. V lost 1 base and J lost 4, with 11 bases in between.

V is TRBV7-2 and J is TRBJ2-2; D call uncertain. Trimming took 2 bases from V and 2 from J, leaving 12 bases between them. This CDR3 has 16 residues. Germline-derived CDR1 and CDR2 are SGHTA and FQGNSA. CDR3 region: CASSLLRVANTGELFF. The CDR3 DNA sequence: TGTGCCAGCAGCTTATTACGGGTTGCTAACACCGGGGAGCTGTTTTTT.

The chain has TRBV4-3 and TRBJ2-5, with TRBD1 as a possible D gene (6 bases). V gave up 0 bases and J gave up 0 bases, with 11 bases separating them. This CDR3 is built from 16 residues. Germline CDR1 reads LGHNA; CDR2 reads YSLEER. The CDR3 region has the DNA TGCGCCAGCAGCCAAGACCTGGGACAATACCAAGAGACCCAGTACTTC. This translates into CASSQDLGQYQETQYF.

The CDR3 DNA reads as TGTGCCAGCTCATCGACTAGCGGGGAAGAGACCCAGTACTTC. Protein sequence: CASSSTSGEETQYF. V and J are TRBV18 and TRBJ2-5, with 11 bases aligning to TRBD2. Germline V gene data show CDR1 as KGHSH and CDR2 as LQKENI. V dropped 5 bases and J dropped 3; count of bases not matched to a gene: 2. The CDR3 loop spans 14 amino acids.

The rearrangement uses TRBV29-1 and TRBJ1-4; D may be TRBD1 (5 bases). Trimming shortened V by 5 bases and J by 7 bases, and 11 bases separated the two germline ends. This CDR3 region has 12 residues. The V gene's germline CDR1 is SQVTM and CDR2 ANQGSEA. The DNA of the CDR3 is TGCAGCGTTACGGCAAGGGGTGAAAAACTGTTTTTT. It codes for CSVTARGEKLFF.

This sequence joins TRBV4-3 and TRBJ2-6, with a possible D match to TRBD2 (6 bases). The CDR3 sequence is 18 residues long. Germline V CDR1 and CDR2: LGHNA, YSLEER. Deletions cut 4 bases from V and 0 bases from J, with 16 bases between. The CDR3 loop is CASSPHSGGFSGANVLTF. The CDR3 nucleotides are TGCGCCAGCAGCCCACACTCCGGGGGTTTCTCTGGGGCCAACGTCCTGACTTTC.

The chain employs TRBV10-2 and TRBJ1-3; tentative D call: TRBD1 (6 bases). Germline CDR1 reads WSHSY; CDR2 reads SAAADI. CDR3 length equals 14 residues. The V gene lost 5 bases and the J gene lost 0 bases, with 8 bases spanning the gap. CDR3 sequence: CASSQGNSGNTIYF. DNA of the CDR3: TGCGCCAGCAGTCAGGGGAACTCTGGAAACACCATATATTTT.